These T cell receptor beta chains were read from a single sample in a study of blood T cell repertoires in COVID-19. The repertoire was sequenced with immunoSEQ multiplex PCR; TCRdb's copy has only in-frame clones and lacks some. Among about 46,000 clones, about 88% were seen once, and the ten largest hold about a tenth. The sequenced material came from peripheral blood. These receptors all come from a man aged 45-65 years with active COVID-19. The CDR3 runs from the conserved cysteine through the conserved F or W. The D gene is left open where the match is weak. Size is omitted from some rows. Given values are once, few, many or a class for expanded clones.

v_call: TRBV19; j_call: TRBJ2-3; d_call: TRBD1; clone_size: -; cdr3_aa: CASSPTRTGGLDTQYF; cdr3_nt: TGTGCCAGTAGTCCCACCCGGACAGGGGGCCTAGATACGCAGTATTTT
v_call: TRBV7-2; j_call: TRBJ1-1; d_call: -; clone_size: -; cdr3_aa: CASSLRQWTEAFF; cdr3_nt: TGTGCCAGCAGCTTACGACAGTGGACTGAAGCTTTCTTT
v_call: TRBV4-3; j_call: TRBJ2-7; d_call: TRBD2; clone_size: once; cdr3_aa: CASSQWDLSGRAGEQYF; cdr3_nt: TGCGCCAGCAGCCAATGGGACCTAAGCGGGAGGGCCGGGGAGCAGTACTTC
v_call: TRBV2; j_call: TRBJ2-7; d_call: TRBD2; clone_size: -; cdr3_aa: CASREVAGAYEQYF; cdr3_nt: TGTGCCAGCCGGGAGGTAGCGGGAGCCTACGAGCAGTACTTC
v_call: TRBV7-2; j_call: TRBJ2-1; d_call: -; clone_size: -; cdr3_aa: CASSLGGQSYNEQFF; cdr3_nt: TGTGCCAGCAGCTTAGGGGGGCAGTCCTACAATGAGCAGTTCTTC
v_call: TRBV6-4; j_call: TRBJ2-2; d_call: -; clone_size: -; cdr3_aa: CASSPLPGQNTGELFF; cdr3_nt: TGTGCCAGCAGTCCTCTTCCGGGACAGAACACCGGGGAGCTGTTTTTT
v_call: TRBV3-1/TRBV3-2; j_call: TRBJ2-3; d_call: TRBD2; clone_size: -; cdr3_aa: CASSQGCGGRARDTQYF; cdr3_nt: TGTGCCAGCAGCCAAGGGTGTGGCGGGAGGGCCAGGGATACGCAGTATTTT
v_call: TRBV10-1; j_call: TRBJ2-3; d_call: -; clone_size: -; cdr3_aa: CASSETSFRPDTQYF; cdr3_nt: TGCGCCAGCAGTGAGACTAGCTTCAGACCAGATACGCAGTATTTT
v_call: TRBV4-1; j_call: TRBJ1-2; d_call: -; clone_size: -; cdr3_aa: CASSLAGGGGYTF; cdr3_nt: TGCGCCAGCAGCCTGGCGGGGGGAGGCGGCTACACCTTC
v_call: TRBV18; j_call: TRBJ2-5; d_call: -; clone_size: -; cdr3_aa: CASSPSHDRQETQYF; cdr3_nt: TGTGCCAGCTCACCCTCACACGACAGGCAAGAGACCCAGTACTTC
v_call: TRBV3-1/TRBV3-2; j_call: TRBJ2-1; d_call: TRBD2; clone_size: -; cdr3_aa: CASSQRGGYNEQFF; cdr3_nt: TGTGCCAGCAGCCAGCGGGGGGGATACAATGAGCAGTTCTTC
v_call: TRBV5-1; j_call: TRBJ2-7; d_call: TRBD2; clone_size: -; cdr3_aa: CASSLGQPGGYEQYF; cdr3_nt: TGCGCCAGCAGCTTGGGGCAGCCCGGGGGGTACGAGCAGTACTTC
v_call: TRBV18; j_call: TRBJ2-1; d_call: -; clone_size: -; cdr3_aa: CASSPRDRRKLQWEQFF; cdr3_nt: TGTGCCAGCTCACCCCGAGACAGACGCAAGCTCCAATGGGAGCAGTTCTTC
v_call: TRBV7-9; j_call: TRBJ2-1; d_call: -; clone_size: -; cdr3_aa: CASSLASVNEQFF; cdr3_nt: TGTGCCAGCAGCTTAGCTAGTGTGAATGAGCAGTTCTTC
v_call: TRBV27; j_call: TRBJ2-3; d_call: TRBD2; clone_size: -; cdr3_aa: CASSLERPSGGHNTDTQYF; cdr3_nt: TGTGCCAGCAGTTTAGAGCGGCCTAGCGGGGGCCATAACACAGATACGCAGTATTTT
v_call: TRBV11-1; j_call: TRBJ2-5; d_call: -; clone_size: -; cdr3_aa: CASSIRIQETQYF; cdr3_nt: TGTGCCAGCAGCATCAGAATCCAAGAGACCCAGTACTTC
v_call: TRBV27; j_call: TRBJ2-5; d_call: -; clone_size: -; cdr3_aa: CASSSLLADESGETQYF; cdr3_nt: TGTGCCAGCAGTTCCCTGCTCGCGGACGAGTCAGGGGAGACCCAGTACTTC
v_call: TRBV5-1; j_call: TRBJ2-2; d_call: -; clone_size: -; cdr3_aa: CASSPYLNRNTGELFF; cdr3_nt: TGCGCCAGCAGCCCGTACTTAAACAGGAACACCGGGGAGCTGTTTTTT
v_call: TRBV9; j_call: TRBJ1-3; d_call: TRBD1; clone_size: once; cdr3_aa: CASSVQGQGGNTIYF; cdr3_nt: TGTGCCAGCAGCGTGCAGGGACAGGGAGGAAACACCATATATTTT
v_call: TRBV6-5; j_call: TRBJ1-6; d_call: -; clone_size: -; cdr3_aa: CASSYSTAYNSPLHF; cdr3_nt: TGTGCCAGCAGTTACTCCACAGCTTATAATTCACCCCTCCACTTT
v_call: TRBV27; j_call: TRBJ2-3; d_call: TRBD2; clone_size: -; cdr3_aa: CASSLSGLAGGRNTDTQYF; cdr3_nt: TGTGCCAGCAGTTTATCAGGGCTAGCGGGAGGGCGGAACACAGATACGCAGTATTTT
v_call: TRBV25-1; j_call: TRBJ1-6; d_call: -; clone_size: once; cdr3_aa: CASSEEGGGNSPLHF; cdr3_nt: TGTGCCAGCAGTGAAGAGGGCGGCGGGAATTCACCCCTCCACTTT
v_call: TRBV7-8; j_call: TRBJ2-2; d_call: TRBD1; clone_size: -; cdr3_aa: CASSRQGKLWSTGELFF; cdr3_nt: TGTGCCAGCAGCCGACAGGGGAAACTTTGGAGCACCGGGGAGCTGTTTTTT
v_call: TRBV10-3; j_call: TRBJ2-1; d_call: TRBD2; clone_size: -; cdr3_aa: CAISWTSGGRGEQFF; cdr3_nt: TGTGCCATCAGTTGGACTAGCGGAGGTCGGGGAGAGCAGTTCTTC
v_call: TRBV11-3; j_call: TRBJ2-1; d_call: -; clone_size: -; cdr3_aa: CASSLGWTGHNEQFF; cdr3_nt: TGTGCCAGCAGCTTAGGCTGGACTGGGCACAATGAGCAGTTCTTC
v_call: TRBV27; j_call: TRBJ2-1; d_call: TRBD2; clone_size: -; cdr3_aa: CASSFGGGASDEQFF; cdr3_nt: TGTGCCAGCAGTTTTGGCGGGGGGGCCTCCGATGAGCAGTTCTTC
v_call: TRBV29-1; j_call: TRBJ2-2; d_call: -; clone_size: -; cdr3_aa: CSVGHRNTGELFF; cdr3_nt: TGCAGCGTTGGGCACAGGAACACCGGGGAGCTGTTTTTT
v_call: TRBV11-3; j_call: TRBJ2-3; d_call: -; clone_size: -; cdr3_aa: CASSLRRDPRTDTQYF; cdr3_nt: TGTGCCAGCAGCTTACGGCGGGACCCACGCACAGATACGCAGTATTTT
v_call: TRBV5-4; j_call: TRBJ2-3; d_call: TRBD2; clone_size: -; cdr3_aa: CASETGGLAANTQYF; cdr3_nt: TGTGCCAGCGAGACCGGGGGACTAGCGGCAAATACGCAGTATTTT
v_call: TRBV12-3/TRBV12-4; j_call: TRBJ2-7; d_call: TRBD1; clone_size: -; cdr3_aa: CASKWTGAYEQYF; cdr3_nt: TGTGCCAGCAAATGGACAGGGGCCTACGAGCAGTACTTC
v_call: TRBV7-3; j_call: TRBJ2-5; d_call: TRBD1; clone_size: -; cdr3_aa: CASSWTTGQGWTQYF; cdr3_nt: TGTGCCAGCAGCTGGACGACGGGACAGGGGTGGACCCAGTACTTC
v_call: TRBV19; j_call: TRBJ2-3; d_call: TRBD2; clone_size: once; cdr3_aa: CASKDGAGGADTQYF; cdr3_nt: TGTGCCAGTAAGGATGGGGCGGGAGGGGCAGATACGCAGTATTTT
v_call: TRBV12-5; j_call: TRBJ2-5; d_call: -; clone_size: -; cdr3_aa: CASGSAGGRETQYF; cdr3_nt: TGTGCTAGTGGTTCGGCAGGGGGGCGGGAGACCCAGTACTTC
v_call: TRBV7-8; j_call: TRBJ2-3; d_call: -; clone_size: -; cdr3_aa: CASSLALDTQYF; cdr3_nt: TGTGCCAGCAGCTTGGCCTTAGATACGCAGTATTTT
v_call: TRBV6-5; j_call: TRBJ2-5; d_call: TRBD2; clone_size: once; cdr3_aa: CASSYDTREGETQYF; cdr3_nt: TGTGCCAGCAGTTACGATACTCGGGAGGGAGAGACCCAGTACTTC
v_call: TRBV10-3; j_call: TRBJ2-3; d_call: TRBD2; clone_size: -; cdr3_aa: CAISEGSGGAGDTQYF; cdr3_nt: TGTGCCATCAGTGAGGGTAGCGGGGGGGCCGGAGATACGCAGTATTTT
v_call: TRBV28; j_call: TRBJ2-3; d_call: -; clone_size: once; cdr3_aa: CASSPTRTVADTQYF; cdr3_nt: TGTGCCAGCAGCCCTACCCGAACGGTAGCAGATACGCAGTATTTT
v_call: TRBV7-4; j_call: TRBJ1-5; d_call: TRBD1; clone_size: few; cdr3_aa: CASSLAQGQGGQPQHF; cdr3_nt: TGTGCCAGCAGCTTAGCCCAGGGACAGGGAGGACAGCCCCAGCATTTT
v_call: TRBV2; j_call: TRBJ2-4; d_call: -; clone_size: -; cdr3_aa: CASSEEAVPGNIQYF; cdr3_nt: TGTGCCAGCAGTGAAGAGGCGGTACCGGGGAACATTCAGTACTTC
v_call: TRBV12-3/TRBV12-4; j_call: TRBJ2-5; d_call: -; clone_size: -; cdr3_aa: CASSSQLQETQYF; cdr3_nt: TGTGCCAGCAGTTCCCAACTCCAAGAGACCCAGTACTTC
v_call: TRBV4-2; j_call: TRBJ1-2; d_call: -; clone_size: -; cdr3_aa: CASSQVTRGGNYGYTF; cdr3_nt: TGTGCCAGCAGCCAAGTAACCCGGGGGGGGAACTATGGCTACACCTTC
v_call: TRBV5-8; j_call: TRBJ1-6; d_call: -; clone_size: -; cdr3_aa: CASTLLVGGSPLHF; cdr3_nt: TGTGCCAGCACCCTTTTGGTGGGGGGGTCACCCCTCCACTTT
v_call: TRBV5-4; j_call: TRBJ2-3; d_call: TRBD1; clone_size: -; cdr3_aa: CASSSTGTGADTQYF; cdr3_nt: TGTGCCAGCAGCTCAACCGGGACAGGGGCAGATACGCAGTATTTT
v_call: TRBV7-9; j_call: TRBJ2-7; d_call: -; clone_size: few; cdr3_aa: CASSLALPGSEQYF; cdr3_nt: TGTGCCAGCAGCTTAGCCCTTCCCGGGTCCGAGCAGTACTTC
v_call: TRBV7-9; j_call: TRBJ1-1; d_call: -; clone_size: once; cdr3_aa: CASSPPRVGRAEAFF; cdr3_nt: TGTGCCAGCAGCCCCCCCCGAGTCGGGCGGGCTGAAGCTTTCTTT
v_call: TRBV5-1; j_call: TRBJ1-1; d_call: TRBD1; clone_size: -; cdr3_aa: CASSYPDRVNTEAFF; cdr3_nt: TGCGCCAGCAGCTACCCGGACAGGGTTAACACTGAAGCTTTCTTT
v_call: TRBV7-8; j_call: TRBJ1-3; d_call: TRBD1; clone_size: -; cdr3_aa: CASSNRGSGNTIYF; cdr3_nt: TGTGCCAGCAGCAACAGGGGATCTGGAAACACCATATATTTT
v_call: TRBV6-5; j_call: TRBJ2-1; d_call: TRBD1; clone_size: -; cdr3_aa: CASSRTGSSYNEQFF; cdr3_nt: TGTGCCAGCAGTCGGACAGGGAGCTCCTACAATGAGCAGTTCTTC
v_call: TRBV20-1; j_call: TRBJ1-1; d_call: TRBD1; clone_size: -; cdr3_aa: CSSPGGSEAFF; cdr3_nt: TGCAGCAGCCCAGGGGGCTCTGAAGCTTTCTTT
v_call: TRBV7-9; j_call: TRBJ2-7; d_call: TRBD2; clone_size: -; cdr3_aa: CASSLLAGSYEQYF; cdr3_nt: TGTGCCAGCAGCTTGCTAGCGGGCTCCTACGAGCAGTACTTC
v_call: TRBV3-1/TRBV3-2; j_call: TRBJ2-1; d_call: TRBD2; clone_size: -; cdr3_aa: CASSQGTSWANEQFF; cdr3_nt: TGTGCCAGCAGCCAGGGGACTAGCTGGGCAAATGAGCAGTTCTTC
v_call: TRBV7-9; j_call: TRBJ2-5; d_call: TRBD1; clone_size: -; cdr3_aa: CASSFATGGVGETQYF; cdr3_nt: TGTGCCAGCAGCTTCGCGACAGGGGGCGTTGGGGAGACCCAGTACTTC
v_call: TRBV28; j_call: TRBJ2-1; d_call: -; clone_size: -; cdr3_aa: CASSSGRVLHNEQFF; cdr3_nt: TGTGCCAGCAGCTCCGGCAGGGTTCTACACAATGAGCAGTTCTTC
v_call: TRBV5-4; j_call: TRBJ2-3; d_call: -; clone_size: -; cdr3_aa: CASTRDLNSDTQYF; cdr3_nt: TGTGCCAGCACCAGGGACTTGAATTCAGATACGCAGTATTTT
v_call: TRBV9; j_call: TRBJ1-4; d_call: -; clone_size: -; cdr3_aa: CASSVVTRRSEKLFF; cdr3_nt: TGTGCCAGCAGCGTAGTGACACGCCGAAGTGAAAAACTGTTTTTT
v_call: TRBV29-1; j_call: TRBJ1-1; d_call: -; clone_size: -; cdr3_aa: CSVASTEAFF; cdr3_nt: TGCAGCGTTGCGAGCACTGAAGCTTTCTTT
v_call: TRBV5-1; j_call: TRBJ2-3; d_call: TRBD2; clone_size: -; cdr3_aa: CASRFPLAGGPVDTQYF; cdr3_nt: TGCGCCAGCAGGTTTCCCTTAGCGGGGGGGCCTGTAGATACGCAGTATTTT